This record concerns one T cell receptor beta chain sequence. This sample is drawn from a study of blood T cell repertoires in COVID-19. Authors' processing steps: How many nucleated cells were present was estimated from reference gene primer amplification. TCRdb keeps only in-frame clones here, not all; method: immunoSEQ multiplex PCR. The DNA gave D and trimming, while V, J and clone size come from that table. The data hold around 110,000 clones, with just under 80% observed a single time. This CDR3 region has 14 residues. Trimming removed 4 bases at V and 1 base at J, with 11 bases between. CDR1 is SGHTS and CDR2 is YDEGEE in the germline V gene.

The sequenced sample was peripheral blood. The clonotype was recovered from a man between 60 and 70 years old with active or convalescent COVID-19. This rearrangement joins TRBV5-8 to TRBJ2-5; no clear D. Here the CDR3 DNA reads TGTGCCAGCAGCCGCGTAGCAGTCCAAGAGACCCAGTACTTC. Its translation is CASSRVAVQETQYF.